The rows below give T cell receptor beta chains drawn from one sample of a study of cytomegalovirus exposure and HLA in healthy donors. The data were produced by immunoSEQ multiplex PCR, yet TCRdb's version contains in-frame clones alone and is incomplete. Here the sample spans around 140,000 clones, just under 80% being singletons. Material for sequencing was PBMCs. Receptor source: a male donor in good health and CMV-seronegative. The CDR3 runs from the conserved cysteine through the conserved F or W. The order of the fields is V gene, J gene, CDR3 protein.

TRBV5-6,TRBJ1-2,CASSPRQGTGYTF
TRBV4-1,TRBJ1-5,CASSQDKFPEAGQPQHF
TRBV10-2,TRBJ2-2,CASSESFFTGELFF
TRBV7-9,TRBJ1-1,CASSLADRGLTEAFF
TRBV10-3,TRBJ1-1,CAITQGRLNTEAFF
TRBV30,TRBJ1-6,CAWRPVSDNSPLHF
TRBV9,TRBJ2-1,CASSPGAGSSYNEQFF
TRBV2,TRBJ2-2,CASSRDWGNTGELFF
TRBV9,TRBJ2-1,CASSPRTSGGANEQFF
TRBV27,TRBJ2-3,CASSLGPSTDTQYF
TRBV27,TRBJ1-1,CASSLQVNTEAFF
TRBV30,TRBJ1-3,CAWSVEENTIYF
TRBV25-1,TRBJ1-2,CASSESGTGKEFGYTF
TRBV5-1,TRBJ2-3,CASSSSGTVTSTDTQYF
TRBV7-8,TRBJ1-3,CASSSHWGQGVGNTIYF
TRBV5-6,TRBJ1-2,CASGPIGYGYTF
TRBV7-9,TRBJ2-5,CASSLPGNQETQYF
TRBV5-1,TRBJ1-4,CASSLGSGEEKLFF
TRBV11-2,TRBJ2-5,CASSRGNSETQYF
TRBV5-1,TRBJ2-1,CASSLGGSHNEQFF
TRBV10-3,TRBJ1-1,CAISEETGKNTEAFF
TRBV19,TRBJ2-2,CASSPLVLAENTGELFF
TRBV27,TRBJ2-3,CASSLYQEASSTDTQYF
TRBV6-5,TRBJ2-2,CASRLGGGAPGELFF
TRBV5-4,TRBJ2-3,CASSQGLAGRPGTDTQYF
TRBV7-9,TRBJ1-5,CASGGTAISPQHF
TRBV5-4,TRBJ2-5,CASSGGTTVGETQYF
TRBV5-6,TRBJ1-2,CASSLEMEVNGYTF
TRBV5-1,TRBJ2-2,CASSLGRTEITGELFF
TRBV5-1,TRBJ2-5,CASSFSAGALETQYF
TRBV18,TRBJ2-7,CASSPLTGVSYEQYF
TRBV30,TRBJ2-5,CAWSRKGARIEETQYF
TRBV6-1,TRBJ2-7,CASRQVGGADEQYF
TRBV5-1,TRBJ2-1,CASSNTGGNEQFF
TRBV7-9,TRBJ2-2,CASSEGTGNTGELFF
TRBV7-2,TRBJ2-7,CASSPTTGTYEQYF
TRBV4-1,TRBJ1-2,CASSREGGYGYTF
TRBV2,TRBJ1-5,CASSERGRGRNQPQHF
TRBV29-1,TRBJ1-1,CSVPGVAGGEAFF
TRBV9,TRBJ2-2,CASSVGGALGGELFF
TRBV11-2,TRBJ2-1,CASSGGAGVYNEQFF
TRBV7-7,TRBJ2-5,CASSFIYGRLGETQYF
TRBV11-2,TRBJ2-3,CASSRQGGTDTQYF
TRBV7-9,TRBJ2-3,CASSLVSGLPTDTQYF
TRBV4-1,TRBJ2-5,CASSQMARATGEAQYF
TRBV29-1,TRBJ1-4,CSADRGQAGEKLFF
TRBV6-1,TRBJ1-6,CASSEEGGNSPLHF
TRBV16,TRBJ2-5,CASSRKTGRETQYF
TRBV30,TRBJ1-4,CAWSVRGTGGTTNEKLFF
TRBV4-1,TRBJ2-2,CASSPGQGARAGELFF
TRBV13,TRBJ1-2,CASSLDRGDYGYTF
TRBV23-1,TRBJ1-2,CASSAGSREFCGYTF
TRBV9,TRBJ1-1,CASSAQVNTEAFF